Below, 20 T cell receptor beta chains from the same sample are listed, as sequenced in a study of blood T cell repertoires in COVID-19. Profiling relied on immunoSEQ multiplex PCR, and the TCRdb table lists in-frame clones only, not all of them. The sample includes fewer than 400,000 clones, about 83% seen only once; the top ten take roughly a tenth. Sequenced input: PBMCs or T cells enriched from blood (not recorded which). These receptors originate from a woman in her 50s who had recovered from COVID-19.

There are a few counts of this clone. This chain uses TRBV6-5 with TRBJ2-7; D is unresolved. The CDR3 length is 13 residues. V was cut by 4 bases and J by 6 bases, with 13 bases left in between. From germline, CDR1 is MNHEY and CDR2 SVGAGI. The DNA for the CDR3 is TGTGCCAGCAGTTCTTACAGAATGGGCGAGCAGTACTTC. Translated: CASSSYRMGEQYF.

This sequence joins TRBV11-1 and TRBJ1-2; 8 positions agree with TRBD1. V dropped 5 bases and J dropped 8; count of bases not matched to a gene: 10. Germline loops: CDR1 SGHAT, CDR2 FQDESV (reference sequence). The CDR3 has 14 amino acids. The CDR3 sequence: CASSPGPGGIGYTF. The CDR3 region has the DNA TGTGCCAGCAGCCCGGGCCCAGGGGGCATAGGCTACACCTTC.

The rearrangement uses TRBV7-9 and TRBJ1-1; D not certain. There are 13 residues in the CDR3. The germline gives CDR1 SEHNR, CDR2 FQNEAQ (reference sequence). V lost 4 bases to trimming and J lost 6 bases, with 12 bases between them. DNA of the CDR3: TGTGCCAGCAGCTGGGCCGAGGGTTCTGAAGCTTTCTTT. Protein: CASSWAEGSEAFF.

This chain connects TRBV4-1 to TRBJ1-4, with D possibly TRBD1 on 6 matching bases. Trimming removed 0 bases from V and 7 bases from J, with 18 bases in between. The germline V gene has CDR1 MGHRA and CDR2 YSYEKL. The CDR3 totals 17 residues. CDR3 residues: CASSQEGQGWWGEKLFF. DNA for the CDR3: TGCGCCAGCAGCCAAGAAGGTCAGGGGTGGTGGGGTGAAAAACTGTTTTTT.

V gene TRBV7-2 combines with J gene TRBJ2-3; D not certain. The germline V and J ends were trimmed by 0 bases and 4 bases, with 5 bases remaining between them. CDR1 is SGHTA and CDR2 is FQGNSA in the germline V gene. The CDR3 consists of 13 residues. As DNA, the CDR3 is TGTGCCAGCAGCTTAGCCGGGTCAGATACGCAGTATTTT. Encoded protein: CASSLAGSDTQYF.

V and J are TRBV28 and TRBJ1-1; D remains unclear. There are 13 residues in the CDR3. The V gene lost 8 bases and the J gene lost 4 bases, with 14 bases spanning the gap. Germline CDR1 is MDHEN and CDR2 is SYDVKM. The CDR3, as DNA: TGTGCCAGCCGACAACGAGGGCCCACTGAAGCTTTCTTT. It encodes CASRQRGPTEAFF.

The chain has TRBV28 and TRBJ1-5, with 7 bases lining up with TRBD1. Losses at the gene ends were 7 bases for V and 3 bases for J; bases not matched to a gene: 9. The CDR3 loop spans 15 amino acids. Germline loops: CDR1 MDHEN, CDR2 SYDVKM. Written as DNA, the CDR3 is TGTGCCAGCAAAGGGGGCGGTTCGGCCAATCAGCCCCAGCATTTT. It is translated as CASKGGGSANQPQHF.

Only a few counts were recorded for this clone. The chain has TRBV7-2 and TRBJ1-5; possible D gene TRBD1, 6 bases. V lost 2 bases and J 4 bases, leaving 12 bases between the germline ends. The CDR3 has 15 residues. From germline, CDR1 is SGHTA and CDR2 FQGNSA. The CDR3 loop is CASSLMAGANQPQHF. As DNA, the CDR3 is TGTGCCAGCAGCTTAATGGCAGGGGCAAATCAGCCCCAGCATTTT.

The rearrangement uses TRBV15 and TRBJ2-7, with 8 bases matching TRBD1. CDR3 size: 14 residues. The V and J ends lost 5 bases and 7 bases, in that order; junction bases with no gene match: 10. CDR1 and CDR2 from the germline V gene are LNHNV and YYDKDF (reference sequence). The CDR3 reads CATSSRDRIGEQYF. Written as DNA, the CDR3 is TGTGCCACCAGCTCCCGGGACAGGATCGGTGAGCAGTACTTC.

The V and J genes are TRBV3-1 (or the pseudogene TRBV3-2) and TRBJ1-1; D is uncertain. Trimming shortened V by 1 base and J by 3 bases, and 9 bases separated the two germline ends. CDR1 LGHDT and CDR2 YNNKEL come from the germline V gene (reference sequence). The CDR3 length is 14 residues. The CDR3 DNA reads TGTGCCAGCAGCCAAGTGGGTGCGGACACTGAAGCTTTCTTT. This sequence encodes CASSQVGADTEAFF.

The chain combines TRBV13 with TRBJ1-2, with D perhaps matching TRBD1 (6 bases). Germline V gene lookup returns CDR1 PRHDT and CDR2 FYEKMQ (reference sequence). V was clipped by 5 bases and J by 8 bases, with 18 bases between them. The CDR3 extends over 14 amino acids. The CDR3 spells CASSATRGSSGYTF. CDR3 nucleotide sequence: TGTGCCAGCAGCGCGACCAGGGGTTCCAGCGGCTACACCTTC.

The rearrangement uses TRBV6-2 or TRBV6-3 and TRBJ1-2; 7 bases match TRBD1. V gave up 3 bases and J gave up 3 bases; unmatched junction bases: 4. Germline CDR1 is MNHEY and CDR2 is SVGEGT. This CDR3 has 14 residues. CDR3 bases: TGTGCCAGCAGTTATCCCGACAGGGACTATGGCTACACCTTC. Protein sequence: CASSYPDRDYGYTF.

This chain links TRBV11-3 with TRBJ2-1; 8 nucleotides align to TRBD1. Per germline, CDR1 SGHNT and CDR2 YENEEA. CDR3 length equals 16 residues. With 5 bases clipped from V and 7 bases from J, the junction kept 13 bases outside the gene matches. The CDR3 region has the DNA TGTGCCAGCAGCCCCCCGGGGGACAGGCGATCGAATGAGCAGTTCTTC. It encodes CASSPPGDRRSNEQFF.

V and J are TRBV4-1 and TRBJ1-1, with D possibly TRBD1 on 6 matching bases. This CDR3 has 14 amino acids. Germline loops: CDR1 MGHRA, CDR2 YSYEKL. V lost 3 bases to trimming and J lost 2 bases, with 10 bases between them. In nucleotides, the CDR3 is TGCGCCAGCAGCCACCCCAGGGGAAACACTGAAGCTTTCTTT. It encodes CASSHPRGNTEAFF.

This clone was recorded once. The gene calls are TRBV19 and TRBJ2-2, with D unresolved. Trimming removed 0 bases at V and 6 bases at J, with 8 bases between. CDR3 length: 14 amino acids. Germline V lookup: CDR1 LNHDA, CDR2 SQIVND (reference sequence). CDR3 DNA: TGTGCCAGTAGTATAGATCCCGTCCCCGGGGAGCTGTTTTTT. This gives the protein CASSIDPVPGELFF.

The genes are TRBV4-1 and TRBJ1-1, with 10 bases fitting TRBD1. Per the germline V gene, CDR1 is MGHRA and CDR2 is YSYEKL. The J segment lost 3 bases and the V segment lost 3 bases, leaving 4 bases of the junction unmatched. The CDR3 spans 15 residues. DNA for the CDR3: TGCGCCAGCAGCCATGGGACAGGGGTCGACACTGAAGCTTTCTTT. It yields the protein CASSHGTGVDTEAFF.

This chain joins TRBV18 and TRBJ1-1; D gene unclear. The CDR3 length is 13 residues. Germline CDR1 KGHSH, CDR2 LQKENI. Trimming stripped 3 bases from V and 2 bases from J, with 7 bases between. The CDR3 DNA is TGTGCCAGCTCACCCCAACAAAACACTGAAGCTTTCTTT. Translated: CASSPQQNTEAFF.

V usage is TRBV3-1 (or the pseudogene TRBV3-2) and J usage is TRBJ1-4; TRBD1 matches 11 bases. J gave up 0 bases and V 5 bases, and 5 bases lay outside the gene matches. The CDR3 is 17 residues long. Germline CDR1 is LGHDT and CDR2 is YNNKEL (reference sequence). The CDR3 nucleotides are TGTGCCAGCAGCGCCGGGACAGGGGGTGCAACTAATGAAAAACTGTTTTTT. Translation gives CASSAGTGGATNEKLFF.

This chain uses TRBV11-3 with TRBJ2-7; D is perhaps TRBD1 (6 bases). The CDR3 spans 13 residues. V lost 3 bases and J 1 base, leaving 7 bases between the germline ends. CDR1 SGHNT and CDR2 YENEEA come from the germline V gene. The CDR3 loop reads CASSLGHSYEQYF. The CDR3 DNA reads TGTGCCAGCAGCTTGGGACATTCCTACGAGCAGTACTTC.

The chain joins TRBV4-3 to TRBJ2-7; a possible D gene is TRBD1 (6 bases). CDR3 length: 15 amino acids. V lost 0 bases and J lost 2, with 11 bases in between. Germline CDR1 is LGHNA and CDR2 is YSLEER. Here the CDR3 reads CASSQDVRGTYEQYF. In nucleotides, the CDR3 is TGCGCCAGCAGCCAAGATGTCAGGGGAACCTACGAGCAGTACTTC.